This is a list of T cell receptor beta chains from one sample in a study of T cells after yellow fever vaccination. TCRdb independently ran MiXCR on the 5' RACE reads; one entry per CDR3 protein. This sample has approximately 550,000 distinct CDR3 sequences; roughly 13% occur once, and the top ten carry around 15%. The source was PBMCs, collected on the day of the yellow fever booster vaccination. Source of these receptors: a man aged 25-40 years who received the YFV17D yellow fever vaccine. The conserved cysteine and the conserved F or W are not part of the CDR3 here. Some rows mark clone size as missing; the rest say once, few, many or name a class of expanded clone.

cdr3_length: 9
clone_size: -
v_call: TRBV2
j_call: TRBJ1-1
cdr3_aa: ASSAYTEAF

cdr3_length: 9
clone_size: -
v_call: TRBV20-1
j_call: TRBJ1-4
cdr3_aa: SAKDGEKLF

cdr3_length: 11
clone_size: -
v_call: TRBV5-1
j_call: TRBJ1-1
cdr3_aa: ASSLVAGPEAF

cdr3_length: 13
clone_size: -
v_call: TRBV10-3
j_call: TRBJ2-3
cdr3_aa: AISPGGVGTDTQY

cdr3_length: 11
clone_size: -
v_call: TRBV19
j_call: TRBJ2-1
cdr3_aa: ASSIVRTREQF

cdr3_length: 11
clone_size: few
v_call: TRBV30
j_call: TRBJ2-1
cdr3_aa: AWGLGSYNEQF

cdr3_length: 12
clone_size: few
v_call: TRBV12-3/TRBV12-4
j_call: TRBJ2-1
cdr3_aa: ASSLEREVNEQF

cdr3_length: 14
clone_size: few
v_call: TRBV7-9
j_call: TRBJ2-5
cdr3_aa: ASSAGLAGGWETQY

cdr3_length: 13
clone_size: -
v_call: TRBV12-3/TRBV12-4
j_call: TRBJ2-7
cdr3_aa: ASSLGHQVLNERY

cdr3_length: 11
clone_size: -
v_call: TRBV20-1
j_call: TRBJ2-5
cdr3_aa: SAFRTTSGTQY

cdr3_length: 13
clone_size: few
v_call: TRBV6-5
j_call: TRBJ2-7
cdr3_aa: ASSYSWLASDEQY

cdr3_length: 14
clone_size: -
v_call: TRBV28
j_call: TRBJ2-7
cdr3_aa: ASSSPSRDPTYEQY

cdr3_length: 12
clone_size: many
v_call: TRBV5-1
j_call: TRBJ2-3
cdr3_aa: ASGSTSGSDTQY

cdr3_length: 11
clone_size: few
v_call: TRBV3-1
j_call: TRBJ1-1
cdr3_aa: ASSQKTGMSAF

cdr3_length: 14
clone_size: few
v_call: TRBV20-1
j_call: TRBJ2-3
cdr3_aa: SARDHTSGAEDTQY

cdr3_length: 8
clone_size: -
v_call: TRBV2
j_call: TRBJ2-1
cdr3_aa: ASRGKVPF

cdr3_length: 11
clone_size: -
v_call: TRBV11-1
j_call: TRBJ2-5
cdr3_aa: ASTLSGKETQY

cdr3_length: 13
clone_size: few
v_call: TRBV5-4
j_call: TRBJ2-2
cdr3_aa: ASSGDRGVAGELF

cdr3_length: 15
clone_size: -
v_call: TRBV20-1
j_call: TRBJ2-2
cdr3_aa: SARGGGRGFSTGELF

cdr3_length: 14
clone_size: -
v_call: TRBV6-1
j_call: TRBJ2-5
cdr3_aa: ASRKQGALLQETQY

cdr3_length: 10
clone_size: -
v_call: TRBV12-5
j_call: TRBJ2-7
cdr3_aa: ASGLGQGEQY

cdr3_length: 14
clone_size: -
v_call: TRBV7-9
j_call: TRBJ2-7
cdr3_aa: ATEMGGTPLLDEQY

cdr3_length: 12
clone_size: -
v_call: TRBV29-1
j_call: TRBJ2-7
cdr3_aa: SVGRSGPTYEQY

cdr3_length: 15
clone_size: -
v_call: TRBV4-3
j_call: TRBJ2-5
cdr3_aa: ASSQRVSRHPGETQY

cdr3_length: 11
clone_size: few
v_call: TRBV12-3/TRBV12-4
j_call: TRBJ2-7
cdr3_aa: ASSFTRSHEQY

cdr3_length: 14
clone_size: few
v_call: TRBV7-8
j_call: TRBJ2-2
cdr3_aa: ASSLEAGRNTGELF

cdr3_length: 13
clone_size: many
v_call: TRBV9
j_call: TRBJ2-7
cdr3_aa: ASSVSGGPLHEQY

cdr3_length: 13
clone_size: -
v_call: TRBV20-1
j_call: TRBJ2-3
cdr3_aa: SARVLAGRTDTQY

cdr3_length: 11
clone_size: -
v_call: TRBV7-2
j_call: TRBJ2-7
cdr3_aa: ASSLARGLEQY